This T cell receptor (beta chain) was observed in a study of blood T cells in healthy people across ages. Together with a sample-barcoded 5' primer, a J-beta primer mix was included in a second PCR lasting roughly 6 to 12 cycles. One entry per CDR3 protein results from TCRdb running MiXCR on the 5' RACE reads. In the table there are just over 1 million distinct CDR3 sequences, under 45% of which are singletons. CDR3 length: 16 amino acids. The V gene's germline CDR1 is MNHEY and CDR2 SMNVEV (reference sequence). V lost 3 bases, J lost 0 bases, and 12 bases lay in between. Sequencing was carried out using blood. This receptor was identified in a woman aged 55-75 years in good health. V and J are TRBV27 and TRBJ2-1; no firm D call. The CDR3 protein is CASSLTPTSSYNEQFF. CDR3 DNA: TGTGCCAGCAGTTTGACACCAACGAGCTCCTACAATGAGCAGTTCTTC.